The following is a TCR beta chain sequence with its context. What antigen it recognizes has not been identified. Nothing much larger sits one base from this clone, and base qualities are not available. This sample was included in a study of shared clonotypes between healthy human individuals (TCRdb year 2020). About the investigation overall: The cohort included three men and a couple of women between 18 and 49 years of age. For each donor, CD4 naive and CD4 memory were each run on three plates, CD8 naive on two plates, and CD8 memory on one plate. Blood TCR repertoires of about 5 healthy adults were deeply sequenced to estimate repertoire size and the extent of clonotype sharing between individuals. To increase sequencing depth and limit assay-specific biases, TCR repertoire library preparation and sequencing were carried out by different laboratories using diverse techniques. Leukapheresis yielded between about 0.94 and 9 billion PBMCs per donor.

Using the deep immunoSEQ assay, multiplex PCR amplified TCR CDR3 regions from genomic DNA. Extracted genomic DNA from each cell subset was distributed evenly across all wells of several immunoSEQ 96-well plates, and each plate was treated as a replicate. Each replicate PCR for sorted subsets received 200 ng genomic DNA, equal to 28,000 or so T cell genomes. The purified libraries were quantified using a Qubit 3.0 fluorometer, sized with a Bioanalyzer 2100, and then quantified again using the KAPA Library Quantification kit. Every immunoSEQ 96-well plate was sequenced on a dedicated single-read 150-cycle Illumina NextSeq 550 flow cell. Under the source paper's analysis protocol: The immunoSEQ output contained only junctional sequences without quality scores, so filtering could not match that applied to full-length reads. To assign V/J genes and CDR3, sequences were annotated against IMGT germline references using PyIR, a Python wrapper for IgBLAST v1.9. Reads with weak V/J assignments (E-value above 1e-6), missing CDR3, stop codons, out-of-frame junctions, or ambiguous translated residues were removed. V3J clonotypes were defined by identical inferred V gene, J gene, and CDR3 amino acid sequence. Percentage overlap between repertoires was computed as shared unique clonotypes divided by the size of the smaller repertoire. Richness of each repertoire was evaluated using RTK rarefaction, the Chao1 estimator, and Recon v2.1 estimates of unobserved clonotypes. OLGA was used to compute generation probabilities for all TCRbeta clonotypes that the gDNA method yielded from a few donors. Here the immuneACCESS table is served through TCRdb, limited to in-frame sequences with V and J called. Missing clones are a known gap in these copies; in checked studies unresolved V genes cover under half, and the rest lacks a known reason. V and J calls and clone size are copied from that table; D and trimming were computed from the DNA. Here the sample has 2 million to 2.5 million clones; almost 96% occur a single time. 0.1% to 0.15% of the sample belongs to the ten largest clones.

Results the study describes overall, beyond this receptor: Pairwise subsampling led to the expectation that sequencing depth would affect the degree of clonotype sharing among donors. Sampling was restricted to blood, and TCR repertoires in tissues likely differ from the TCR repertoires found in blood. Larger estimated clonotype richness was generally found for naive subsets than for memory subsets. Higher generation probabilities were observed for clonotypes shared by all four sorted-subset donors than for non-shared clonotypes. Across a few donors, 4.5% to 6.5% of naive CD4, more than 3% of naive CD8, around 2.5% of memory CD4, and roughly 0.41% of memory CD8 clonotypes were shared. The genetic and exposure-history diversity represented was limited by the small number of donors. Even with the large sequencing depth, rarefaction of the sorted-subset datasets indicated that sequencing was incomplete.

The donors were healthy, HIV-negative adults who had no recently reported acute infections or vaccinations. Only Caucasian adults living in Nashville, Tennessee, USA were represented among the donors. CD4+ T cells were enriched by magnetic negative selection; naive cells were then positively selected on CD45RA, and the negative fraction formed the memory subset. After blood collection by leukapheresis, PBMCs were isolated using Ficoll-Histopaque density gradient centrifugation and then cryopreserved in the vapor phase of liquid nitrogen. Purity and quantity of every magnetically sorted T cell population were checked by analytical flow cytometry. Genomic DNA was isolated from every sorted fraction and measured by UV absorbance on a Nanodrop 2000c. Reading from cysteine to phenylalanine, the CDR3 counts 20 amino acids. Just the 60-base CDR3 DNA is kept, in frame starting at base 1. Via the germline V gene, CDR1 is LGHNA and CDR2 YSLEER. Trimmed from V: 1 base; trimmed from J: 2 bases; junction bases lacking a gene match: 17.

This TCR derives from a man aged 18-30 years in good health. This receptor chain uses TRBV4-3 and TRBJ2-1, and TRBD2 matches 7 of the central bases. The specimen sequenced was naive CD4+ T cells sorted from blood. The cell subset or site label, as the study defines it: CD45RA+ positively selected. The CDR3 region reads CASSQVASGNIDRAYNEQFF. The DNA sequence follows: TGCGCCAGCAGCCAAGTAGCTAGCGGAAACATCGACCGGGCCTACAATGAGCAGTTCTTC.